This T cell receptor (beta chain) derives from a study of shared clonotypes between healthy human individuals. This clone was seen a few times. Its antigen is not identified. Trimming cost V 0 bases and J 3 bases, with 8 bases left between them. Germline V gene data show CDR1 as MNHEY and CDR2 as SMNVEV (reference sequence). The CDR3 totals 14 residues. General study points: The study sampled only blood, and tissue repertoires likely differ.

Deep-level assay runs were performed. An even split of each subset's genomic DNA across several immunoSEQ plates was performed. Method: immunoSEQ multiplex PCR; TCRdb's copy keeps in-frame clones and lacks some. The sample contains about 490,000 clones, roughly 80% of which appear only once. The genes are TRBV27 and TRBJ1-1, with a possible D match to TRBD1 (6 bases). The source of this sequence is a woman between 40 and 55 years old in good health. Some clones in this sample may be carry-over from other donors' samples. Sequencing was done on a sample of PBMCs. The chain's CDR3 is CASSLSGADTEAFF. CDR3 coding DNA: TGTGCCAGCAGTTTATCGGGGGCCGACACTGAAGCTTTCTTT.